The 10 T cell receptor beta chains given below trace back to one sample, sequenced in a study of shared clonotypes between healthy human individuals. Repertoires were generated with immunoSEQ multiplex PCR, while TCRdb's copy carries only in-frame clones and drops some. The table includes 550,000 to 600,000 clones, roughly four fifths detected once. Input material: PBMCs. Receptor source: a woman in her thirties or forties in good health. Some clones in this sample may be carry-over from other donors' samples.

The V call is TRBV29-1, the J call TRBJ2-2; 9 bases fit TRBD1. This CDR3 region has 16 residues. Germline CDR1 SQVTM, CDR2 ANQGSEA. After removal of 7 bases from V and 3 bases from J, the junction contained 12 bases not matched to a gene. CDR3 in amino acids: CSGRTGWDRDTGELFF. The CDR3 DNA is TGCAGCGGGAGGACCGGCTGGGACAGGGACACCGGGGAGCTGTTTTTT.

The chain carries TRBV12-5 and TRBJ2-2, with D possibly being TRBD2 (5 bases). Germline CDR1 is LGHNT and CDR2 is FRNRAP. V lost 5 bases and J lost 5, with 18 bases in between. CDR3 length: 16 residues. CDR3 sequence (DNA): TGTGCTAGTGGTCCGCCAGCGAGAACGGGGACCGGGGAGCTGTTTTTT. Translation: CASGPPARTGTGELFF.

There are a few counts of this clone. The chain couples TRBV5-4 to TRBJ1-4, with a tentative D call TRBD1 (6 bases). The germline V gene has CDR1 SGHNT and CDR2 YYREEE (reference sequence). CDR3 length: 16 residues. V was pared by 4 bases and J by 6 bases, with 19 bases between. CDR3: CASSQSGGAQDEKLFF. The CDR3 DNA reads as TGTGCCAGCAGCCAATCGGGGGGCGCCCAGGATGAAAAACTGTTTTTT.

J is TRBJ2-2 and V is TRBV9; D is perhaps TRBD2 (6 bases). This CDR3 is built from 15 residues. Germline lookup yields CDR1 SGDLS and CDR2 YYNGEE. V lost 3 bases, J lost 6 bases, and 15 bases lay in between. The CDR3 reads CASSGSSGLAGELFF. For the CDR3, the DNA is TGTGCCAGCAGCGGGTCGAGCGGGTTGGCCGGGGAGCTGTTTTTT.

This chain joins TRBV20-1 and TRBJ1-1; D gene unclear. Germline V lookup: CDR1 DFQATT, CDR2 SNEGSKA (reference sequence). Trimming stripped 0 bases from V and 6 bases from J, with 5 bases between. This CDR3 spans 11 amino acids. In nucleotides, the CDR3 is TGCAGTGCTAGAGAAAGGCCTGAAGCTTTCTTT. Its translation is CSARERPEAFF.

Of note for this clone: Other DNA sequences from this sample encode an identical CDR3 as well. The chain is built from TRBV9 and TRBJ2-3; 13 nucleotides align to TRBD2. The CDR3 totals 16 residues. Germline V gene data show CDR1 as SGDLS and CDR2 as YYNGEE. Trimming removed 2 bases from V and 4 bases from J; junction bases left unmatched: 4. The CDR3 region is CASSVGLAGDADTQYF. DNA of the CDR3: TGTGCCAGCAGCGTTGGACTAGCGGGAGATGCAGATACGCAGTATTTT.

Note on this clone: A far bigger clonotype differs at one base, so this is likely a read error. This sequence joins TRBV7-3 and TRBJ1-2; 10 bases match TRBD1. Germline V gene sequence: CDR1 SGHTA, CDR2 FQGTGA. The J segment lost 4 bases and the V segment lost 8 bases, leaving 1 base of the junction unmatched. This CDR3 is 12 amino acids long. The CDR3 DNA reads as TGTGCCAGCGGGACAGGGGTCTATGGCTACACCTTC. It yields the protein CASGTGVYGYTF.

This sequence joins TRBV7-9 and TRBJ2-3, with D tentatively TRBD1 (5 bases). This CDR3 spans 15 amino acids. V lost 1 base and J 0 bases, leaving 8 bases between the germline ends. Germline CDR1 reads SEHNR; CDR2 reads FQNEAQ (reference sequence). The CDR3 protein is CASSLGGRSTDTQYF. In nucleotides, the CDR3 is TGTGCCAGCAGCTTAGGGGGCAGGAGCACAGATACGCAGTATTTT.

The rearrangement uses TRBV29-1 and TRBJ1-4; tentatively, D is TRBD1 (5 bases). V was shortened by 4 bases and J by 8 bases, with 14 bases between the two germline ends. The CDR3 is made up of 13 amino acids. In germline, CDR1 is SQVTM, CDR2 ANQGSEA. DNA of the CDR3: TGCAGCGTTGGGGGAACAGGACCAGAAAAACTGTTTTTT. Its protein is CSVGGTGPEKLFF.

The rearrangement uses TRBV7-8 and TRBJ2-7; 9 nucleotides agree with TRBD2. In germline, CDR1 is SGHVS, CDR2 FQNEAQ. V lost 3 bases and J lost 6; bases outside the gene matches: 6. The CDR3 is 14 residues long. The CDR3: CASSFSGSPGEQYF. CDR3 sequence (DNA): TGTGCCAGCAGCTTTAGCGGGAGCCCAGGCGAGCAGTACTTC. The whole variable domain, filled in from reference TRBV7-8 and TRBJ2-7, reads GAGVSQSPRYKVAKRGQDVALRCDPISGHVSLFWYQQALGQGPEFLTYFQNEAQLDKSGLPSDRFFAERPEGSVSTLKIQRTQQEDSAVYLCASSFSGSPGEQYFGPGTRLTVT.